The clone carrying this T cell receptor beta chain has ten or more counts. From the 5' RACE reads, TCRdb called clonotypes with MiXCR, one entry per CDR3 protein. The data show roughly 63,000 distinct CDR3 sequences, with 10% to 15% seen just once and approximately 4.6% held by the top ten. These data belong to a study of early T cells in non-severe SARS-CoV-2 infection. With 6 bases clipped from V and 5 bases from J, the junction kept 5 bases outside the gene matches. CDR3 length equals 14 residues. The chain links TRBV12-3 or TRBV12-4 to TRBJ1-1; TRBD1 matches 11 bases. Sequenced: whole blood. This receptor was taken from an adult who was a healthcare worker with PCR-confirmed SARS-CoV-2 infection or an uninfected control (not recorded which). The CDR3 here is CASRGTGGRTEAFF. In DNA form, the CDR3 reads TGTGCCAGCAGAGGGACAGGGGGGAGGACTGAAGCTTTCTTT.